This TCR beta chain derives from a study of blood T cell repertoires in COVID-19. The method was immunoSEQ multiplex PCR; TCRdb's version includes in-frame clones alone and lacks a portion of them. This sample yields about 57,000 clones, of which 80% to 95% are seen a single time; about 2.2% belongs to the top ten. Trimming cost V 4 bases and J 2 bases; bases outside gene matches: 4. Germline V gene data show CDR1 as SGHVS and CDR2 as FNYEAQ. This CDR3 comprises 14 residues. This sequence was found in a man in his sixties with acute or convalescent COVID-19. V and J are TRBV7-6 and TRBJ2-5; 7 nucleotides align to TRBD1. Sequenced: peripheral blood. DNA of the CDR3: TGTGCCAGCAGCTCAGGGACAGTTCAAGAGACCCAGTACTTC. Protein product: CASSSGTVQETQYF.